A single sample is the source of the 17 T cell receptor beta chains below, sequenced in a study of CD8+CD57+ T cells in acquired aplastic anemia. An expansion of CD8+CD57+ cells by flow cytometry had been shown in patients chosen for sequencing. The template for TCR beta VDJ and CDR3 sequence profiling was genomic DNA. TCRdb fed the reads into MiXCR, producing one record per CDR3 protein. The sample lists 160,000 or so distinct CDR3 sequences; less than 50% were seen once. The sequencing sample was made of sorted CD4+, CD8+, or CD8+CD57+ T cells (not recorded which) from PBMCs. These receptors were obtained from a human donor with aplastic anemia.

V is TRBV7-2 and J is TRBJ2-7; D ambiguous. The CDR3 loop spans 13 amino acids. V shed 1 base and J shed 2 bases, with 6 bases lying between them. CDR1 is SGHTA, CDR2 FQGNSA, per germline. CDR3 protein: CASSLDQAYEQYF. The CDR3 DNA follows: TGTGCCAGCAGCTTAGATCAAGCCTACGAGCAGTACTTC.

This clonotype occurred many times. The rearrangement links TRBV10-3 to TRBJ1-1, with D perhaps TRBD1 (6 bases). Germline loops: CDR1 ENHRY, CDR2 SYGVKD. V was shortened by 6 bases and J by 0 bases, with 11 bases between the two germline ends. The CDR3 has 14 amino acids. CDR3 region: CAIRDRTVNTEAFF. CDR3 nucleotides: TGTGCCATCAGGGACAGAACAGTGAACACTGAAGCTTTCTTT.

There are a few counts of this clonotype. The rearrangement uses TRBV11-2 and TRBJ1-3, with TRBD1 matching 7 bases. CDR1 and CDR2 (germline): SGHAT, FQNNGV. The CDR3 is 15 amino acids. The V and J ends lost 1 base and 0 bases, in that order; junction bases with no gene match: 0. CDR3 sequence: CASSLGDSSGNTIYF. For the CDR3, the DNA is TGTGCCAGCAGCTTAGGGGACAGCTCTGGAAACACCATATATTTT.

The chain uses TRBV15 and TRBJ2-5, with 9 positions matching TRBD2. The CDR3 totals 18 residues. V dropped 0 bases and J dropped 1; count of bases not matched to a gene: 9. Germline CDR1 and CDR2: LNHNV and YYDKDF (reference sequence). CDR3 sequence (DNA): TGTGCCACCAGCAGAGATGTCGGTAGCGGGGGCTTCCAAGAGACCCAGTACTTC. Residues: CATSRDVGSGGFQETQYF.

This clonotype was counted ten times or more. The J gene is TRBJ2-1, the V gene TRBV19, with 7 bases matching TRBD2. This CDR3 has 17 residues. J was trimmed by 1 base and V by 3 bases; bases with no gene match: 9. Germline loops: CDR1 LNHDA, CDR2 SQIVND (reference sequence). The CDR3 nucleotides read TGTGCCAGTAGTATTCCCCTAGCGGAAATTTCCTACAATGAGCAGTTCTTC. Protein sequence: CASSIPLAEISYNEQFF.

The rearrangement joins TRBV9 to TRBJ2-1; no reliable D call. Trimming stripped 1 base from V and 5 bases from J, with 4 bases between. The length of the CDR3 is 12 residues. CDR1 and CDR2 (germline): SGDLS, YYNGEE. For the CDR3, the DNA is TGTGCCAGCAGCGTACAGAACAATGAGCAGTTCTTC. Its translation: CASSVQNNEQFF.

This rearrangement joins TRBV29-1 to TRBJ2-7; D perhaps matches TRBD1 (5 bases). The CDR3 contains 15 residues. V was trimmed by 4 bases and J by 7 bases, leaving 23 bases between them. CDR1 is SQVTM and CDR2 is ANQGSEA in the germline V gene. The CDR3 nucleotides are TGCAGCGTTGGGGGATCGACAGAATACGTCTTGGAGCAGTACTTC. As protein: CSVGGSTEYVLEQYF.

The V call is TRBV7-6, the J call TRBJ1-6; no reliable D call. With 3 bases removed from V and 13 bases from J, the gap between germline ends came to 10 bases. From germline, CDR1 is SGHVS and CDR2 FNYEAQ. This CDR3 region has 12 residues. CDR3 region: CASSLPAGPLHF. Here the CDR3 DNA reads TGTGCCAGCAGCTTGCCCGCGGGGCCCCTCCACTTT. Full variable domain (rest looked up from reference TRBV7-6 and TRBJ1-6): GAGVSQSPRYKVTKRGQDVALRCDPISGHVSLYWYRQALGQGPEFLTYFNYEAQQDKSGLPNDRFSAERPEGSISTLTIQRTEQRDSAMYRCASSLPAGPLHFGNGTRLTVT.

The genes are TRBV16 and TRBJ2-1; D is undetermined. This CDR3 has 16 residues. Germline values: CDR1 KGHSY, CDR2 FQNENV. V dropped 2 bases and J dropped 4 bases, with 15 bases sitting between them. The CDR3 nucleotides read TGTGCCAGCAGCCAAGAAGGTGTCGAGCAGTACAATGAGCAGTTCTTC. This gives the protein CASSQEGVEQYNEQFF.

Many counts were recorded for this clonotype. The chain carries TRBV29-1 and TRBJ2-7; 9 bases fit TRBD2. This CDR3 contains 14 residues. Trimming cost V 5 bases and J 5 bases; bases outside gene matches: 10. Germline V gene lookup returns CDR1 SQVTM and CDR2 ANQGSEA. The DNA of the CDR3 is TGCAGCGTTTTGGCGGGAGGGCTTTTGAACGAGCAGTACTTC. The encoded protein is CSVLAGGLLNEQYF.

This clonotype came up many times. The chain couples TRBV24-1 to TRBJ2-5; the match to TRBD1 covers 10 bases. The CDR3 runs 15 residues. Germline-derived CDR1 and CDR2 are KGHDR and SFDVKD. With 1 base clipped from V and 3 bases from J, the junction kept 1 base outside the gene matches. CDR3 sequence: CATSDLGTGEETQYF. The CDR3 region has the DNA TGTGCCACCAGTGATTTAGGGACAGGGGAAGAGACCCAGTACTTC.

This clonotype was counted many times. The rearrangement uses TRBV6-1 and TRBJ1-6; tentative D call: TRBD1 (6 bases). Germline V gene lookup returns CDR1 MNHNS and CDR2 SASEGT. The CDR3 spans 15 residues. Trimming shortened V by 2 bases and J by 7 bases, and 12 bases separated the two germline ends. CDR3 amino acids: CASSELGGRNSPLHF. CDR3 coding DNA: TGTGCCAGCAGTGAACTCGGGGGGCGGAATTCACCCCTCCACTTT.

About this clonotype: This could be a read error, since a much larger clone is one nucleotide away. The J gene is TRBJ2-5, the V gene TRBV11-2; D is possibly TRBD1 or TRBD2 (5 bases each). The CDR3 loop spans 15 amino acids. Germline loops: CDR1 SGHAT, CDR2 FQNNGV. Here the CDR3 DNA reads TGTGCCAGCAGCCCCAGTCCGGGATTAGGGGAGATCCAGTACTTC. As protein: CASSPSPGLGEIQYF.

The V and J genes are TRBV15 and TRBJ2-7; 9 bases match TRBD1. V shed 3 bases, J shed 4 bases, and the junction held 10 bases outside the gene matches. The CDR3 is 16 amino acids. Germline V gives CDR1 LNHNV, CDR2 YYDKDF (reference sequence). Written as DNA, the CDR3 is TGTGCCACCAGCAGTCCTTCCGGGGACAGGGCTTACGAGCAGTACTTC. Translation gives CATSSPSGDRAYEQYF.

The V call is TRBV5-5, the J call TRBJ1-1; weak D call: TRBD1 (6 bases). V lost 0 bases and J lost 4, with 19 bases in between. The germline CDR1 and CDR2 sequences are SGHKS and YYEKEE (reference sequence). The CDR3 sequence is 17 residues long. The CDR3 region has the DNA TGTGCCAGCAGCTTGGCCCCCGACAGGATTGGGGGCACTGAAGCTTTCTTT. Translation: CASSLAPDRIGGTEAFF.

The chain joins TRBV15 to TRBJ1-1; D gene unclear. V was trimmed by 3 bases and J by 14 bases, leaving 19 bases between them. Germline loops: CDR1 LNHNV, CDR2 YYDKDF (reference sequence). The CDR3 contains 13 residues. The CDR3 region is CATSSERASKGFF. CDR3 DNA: TGTGCCACCAGCAGTGAACGGGCCTCCAAAGGGTTCTTT.

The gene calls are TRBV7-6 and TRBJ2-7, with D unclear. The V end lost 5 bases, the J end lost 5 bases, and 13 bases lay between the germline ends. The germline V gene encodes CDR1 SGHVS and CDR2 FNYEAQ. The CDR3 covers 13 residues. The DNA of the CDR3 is TGTGCCAGCAGCCTTCTAGGTTGGCACGAGCAGTACTTC. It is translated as CASSLLGWHEQYF.